This TCR beta chain was obtained from a study of PD-1 blockade in classical Hodgkin lymphoma. Study details: Nivolumab dosing for patients was 3 mg/kg, administered intravenously every 2 weeks. Findings of the study overall: Patients starting nivolumab under 1 year after ASCT were excluded. CD4+ TCR diversity, unlike CD8+, rose significantly by C4D1.

In the case of this clone: Its cognate antigen is unknown.

Data came from immunoSEQ multiplex PCR; TCRdb stores just in-frame clones and leaves some out. The sample has 9,500 or so clones, roughly 80% seen once; the top ten hold 45% to 50%. With 4 bases removed from V and 4 bases from J, the gap between germline ends came to 9 bases. CDR3 length: 13 residues. Germline assignment: CDR1 MNHEY and CDR2 SMNVEV (reference sequence). The time point is: cycle 4 day 1 (C4D1), after less than 7 weeks of nivolumab. All patients relapsed after autologous stem cell transplantation, and brentuximab vedotin exposure varied. The genes are TRBV27 and TRBJ2-3; no definite D call. This clonotype was obtained from a human donor with classical Hodgkin lymphoma. Sequenced here: peripheral blood mononuclear cells (PBMCs), sampled before the fourth cycle of nivolumab. In nucleotides, the CDR3 is TGTGCCAGCAGTTCCCCCTGGTCAGATACGCAGTATTTT. Protein sequence: CASSSPWSDTQYF.